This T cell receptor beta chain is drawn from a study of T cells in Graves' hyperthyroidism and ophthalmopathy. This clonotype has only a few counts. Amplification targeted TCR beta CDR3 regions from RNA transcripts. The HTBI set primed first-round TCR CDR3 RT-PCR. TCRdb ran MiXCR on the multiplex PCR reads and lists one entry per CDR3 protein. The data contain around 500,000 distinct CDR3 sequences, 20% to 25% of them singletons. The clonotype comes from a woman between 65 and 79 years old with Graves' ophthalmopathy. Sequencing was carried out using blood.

DNA of the CDR3: TGTGCCTCCGAGGCTAGCGGGGTTGTAGAGCAGTACTTC. Translating it yields CASEASGVVEQYF. The chain has TRBV2 and TRBJ2-7; 9 nucleotides agree with TRBD2. CDR1 and CDR2 from the germline V gene are SNHLY and FYNNEI. J gave up 7 bases and V 11 bases, and 12 bases lay outside the gene matches. The CDR3 is 13 residues long.